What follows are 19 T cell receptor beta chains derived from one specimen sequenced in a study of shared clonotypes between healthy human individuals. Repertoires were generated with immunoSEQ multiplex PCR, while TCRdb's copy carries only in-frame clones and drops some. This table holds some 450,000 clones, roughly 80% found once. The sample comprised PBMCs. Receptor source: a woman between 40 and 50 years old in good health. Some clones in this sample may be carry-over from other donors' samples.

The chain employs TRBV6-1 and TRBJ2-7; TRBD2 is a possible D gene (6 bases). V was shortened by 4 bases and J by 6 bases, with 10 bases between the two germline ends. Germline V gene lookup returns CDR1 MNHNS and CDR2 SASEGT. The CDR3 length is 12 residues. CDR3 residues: CASSAGGGEQYF. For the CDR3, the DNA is TGTGCCAGCAGTGCCGGGGGAGGCGAGCAGTACTTC.

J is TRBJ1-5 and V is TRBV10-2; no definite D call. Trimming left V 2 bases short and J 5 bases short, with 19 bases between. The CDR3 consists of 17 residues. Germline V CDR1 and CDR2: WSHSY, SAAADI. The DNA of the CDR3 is TGCGCCAGCAGTGAGCCGGTCGCATCAGGTTTCCATCAGCCCCAGCATTTT. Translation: CASSEPVASGFHQPQHF.

This chain's CDR3 is CASGANTEAFF. The CDR3 region has the DNA TGTGCCAGCGGGGCGAACACTGAAGCTTTCTTT. The chain has TRBV7-9 and TRBJ1-1; D is perhaps TRBD1 (5 bases). V shed 8 bases and J shed 1 base, with 5 bases lying between them. The CDR3 runs 11 residues. Germline CDR1 reads SEHNR; CDR2 reads FQNEAQ (reference sequence).

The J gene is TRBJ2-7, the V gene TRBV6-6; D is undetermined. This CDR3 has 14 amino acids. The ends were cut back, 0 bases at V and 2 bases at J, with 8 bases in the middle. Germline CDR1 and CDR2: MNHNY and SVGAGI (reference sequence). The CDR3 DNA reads TGTGCCAGCAGTTACTCCCGCGGCACCTACGAGCAGTACTTC. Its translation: CASSYSRGTYEQYF.

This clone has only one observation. The CDR3 protein is CASRQIVAGLITNTGELFF. In DNA, the CDR3 is TGCGCCAGCAGGCAAATTGTAGCGGGCCTCATAACGAACACCGGGGAGCTGTTTTTT. The chain links TRBV4-1 to TRBJ2-2; 7 nucleotides align to TRBD2. This CDR3 spans 19 amino acids. The J segment lost 0 bases and the V segment lost 6 bases, leaving 16 bases of the junction unmatched. CDR1 and CDR2 from the germline V gene are MGHRA and YSYEKL.

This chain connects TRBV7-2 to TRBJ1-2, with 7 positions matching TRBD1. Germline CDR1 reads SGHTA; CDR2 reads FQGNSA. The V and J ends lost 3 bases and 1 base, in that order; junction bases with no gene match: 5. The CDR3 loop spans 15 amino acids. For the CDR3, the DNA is TGTGCCAGCAGCTTGGGGACAGCAATTAACTATGGCTACACCTTC. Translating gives CASSLGTAINYGYTF.

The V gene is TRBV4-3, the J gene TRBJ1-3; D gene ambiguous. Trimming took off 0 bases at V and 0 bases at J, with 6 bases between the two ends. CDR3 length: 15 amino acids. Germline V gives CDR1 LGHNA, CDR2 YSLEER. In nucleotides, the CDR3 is TGCGCCAGCAGCCAAGATGTGTTCTCTGGAAACACCATATATTTT. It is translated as CASSQDVFSGNTIYF.

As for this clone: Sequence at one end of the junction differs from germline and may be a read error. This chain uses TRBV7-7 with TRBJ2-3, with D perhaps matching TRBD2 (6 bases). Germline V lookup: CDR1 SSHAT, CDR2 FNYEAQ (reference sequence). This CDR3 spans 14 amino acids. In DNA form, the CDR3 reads TGTGCTAGCAGCTCAATTGGGGGAGGAGATACGCAGTATTTT. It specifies CASSSIGGGDTQYF. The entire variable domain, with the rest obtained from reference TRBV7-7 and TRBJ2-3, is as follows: GAGVSQSPRYKVTKRGQDVTLRCDPISSHATLYWYQQALGQGPEFLTYFNYEAQPDKSGLPSDRFSAERPEGSISTLTIQRTEQRDSAMYRCASSSIGGGDTQYFGPGTRLTVL.

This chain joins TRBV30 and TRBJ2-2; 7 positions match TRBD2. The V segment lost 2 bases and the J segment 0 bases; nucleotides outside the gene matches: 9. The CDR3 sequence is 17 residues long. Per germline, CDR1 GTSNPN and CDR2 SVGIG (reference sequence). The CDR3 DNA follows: TGTGCCTGGAGTCGACGGCGGGGGTTCGCGAACACCGGGGAGCTGTTTTTT. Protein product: CAWSRRRGFANTGELFF.

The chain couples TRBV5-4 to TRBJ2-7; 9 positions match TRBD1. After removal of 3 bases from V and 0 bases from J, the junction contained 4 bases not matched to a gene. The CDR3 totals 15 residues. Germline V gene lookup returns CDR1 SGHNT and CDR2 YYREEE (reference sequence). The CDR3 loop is CASSSATGGSYEQYF. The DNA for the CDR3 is TGTGCCAGCAGCTCAGCGACAGGGGGCTCCTACGAGCAGTACTTC.

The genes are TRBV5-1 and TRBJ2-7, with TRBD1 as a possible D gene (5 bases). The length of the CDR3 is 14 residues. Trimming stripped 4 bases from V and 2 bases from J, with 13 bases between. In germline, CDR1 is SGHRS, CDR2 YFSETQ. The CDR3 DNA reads TGCGCCAGCAGCCCACCCAGGGCCACCTACGAGCAGTACTTC. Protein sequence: CASSPPRATYEQYF.

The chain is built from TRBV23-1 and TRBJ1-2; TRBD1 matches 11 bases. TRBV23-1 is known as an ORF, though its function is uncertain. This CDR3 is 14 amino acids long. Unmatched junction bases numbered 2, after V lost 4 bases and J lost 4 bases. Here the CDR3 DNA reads TGCGCCAGCAGTCGGGACAGGGGGTCCTATGGCTACACCTTC. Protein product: CASSRDRGSYGYTF.

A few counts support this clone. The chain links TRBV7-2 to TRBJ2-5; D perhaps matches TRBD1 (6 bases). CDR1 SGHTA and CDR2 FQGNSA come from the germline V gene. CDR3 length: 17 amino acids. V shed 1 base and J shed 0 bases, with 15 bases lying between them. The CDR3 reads CASSLGVVRGYQETQYF. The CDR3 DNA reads TGTGCCAGCAGCTTAGGGGTTGTGAGGGGGTACCAAGAGACCCAGTACTTC.

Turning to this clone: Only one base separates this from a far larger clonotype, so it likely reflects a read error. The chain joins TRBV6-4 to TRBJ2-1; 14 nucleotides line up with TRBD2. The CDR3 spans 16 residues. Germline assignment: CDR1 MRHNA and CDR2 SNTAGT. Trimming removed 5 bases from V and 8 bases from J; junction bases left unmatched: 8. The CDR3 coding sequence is TGTGCCAGCAGTATAACCGGGACTAGCGGGGGCGATGAGCAGTTCTTC. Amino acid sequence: CASSITGTSGGDEQFF.

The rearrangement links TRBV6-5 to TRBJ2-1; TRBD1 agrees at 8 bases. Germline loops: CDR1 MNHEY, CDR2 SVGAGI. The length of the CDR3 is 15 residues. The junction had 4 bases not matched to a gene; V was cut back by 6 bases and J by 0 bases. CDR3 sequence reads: CASSPGGFSYNEQFF. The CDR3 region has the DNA TGTGCCAGCAGCCCAGGGGGCTTCTCCTACAATGAGCAGTTCTTC.

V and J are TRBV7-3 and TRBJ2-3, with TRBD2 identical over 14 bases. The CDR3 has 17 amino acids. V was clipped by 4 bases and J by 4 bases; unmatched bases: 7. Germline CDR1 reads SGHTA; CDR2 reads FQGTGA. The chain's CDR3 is CASSSLGLAGDPDTQYF. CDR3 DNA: TGTGCCAGCAGCTCGCTGGGACTAGCGGGAGACCCAGATACGCAGTATTTT.

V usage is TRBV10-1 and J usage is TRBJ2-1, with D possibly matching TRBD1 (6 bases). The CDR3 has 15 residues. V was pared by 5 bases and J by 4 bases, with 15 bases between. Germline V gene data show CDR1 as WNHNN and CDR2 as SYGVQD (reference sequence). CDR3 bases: TGCGCCAGCAGTAGGGACAAATTCAGGTACAATGAGCAGTTCTTC. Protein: CASSRDKFRYNEQFF.

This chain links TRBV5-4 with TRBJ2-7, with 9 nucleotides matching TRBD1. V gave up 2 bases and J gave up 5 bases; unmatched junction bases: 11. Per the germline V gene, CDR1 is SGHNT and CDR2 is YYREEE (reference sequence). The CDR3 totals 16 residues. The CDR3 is CASSLPPGTGSNEQYF. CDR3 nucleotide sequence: TGTGCCAGCAGCTTACCACCCGGGACAGGGTCCAACGAGCAGTACTTC.

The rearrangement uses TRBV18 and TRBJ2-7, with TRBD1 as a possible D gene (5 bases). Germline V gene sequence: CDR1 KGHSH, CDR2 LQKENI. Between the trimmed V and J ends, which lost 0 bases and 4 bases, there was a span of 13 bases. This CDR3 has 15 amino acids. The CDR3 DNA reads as TGTGCCAGCTCACCACCTGGCAGGGCGCAATACGAGCAGTACTTC. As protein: CASSPPGRAQYEQYF.